One T cell receptor (beta chain) is described in this entry. This sample was included in a study of blood T cell repertoires in COVID-19. On the study more broadly: PBMCs, B-cell-depleted T cells, or T cells were the source of the cDNA or gDNA that made up the material.

This CDR3 has 15 residues. V lost 3 bases and J 0 bases, leaving 6 bases between the germline ends. Germline CDR1 is MDHEN and CDR2 is SYDVKM. Sequencing was performed with immunoSEQ multiplex PCR; in TCRdb, only in-frame clones are kept and a portion is missing. The sample carries under 250,000 clones, around 84% recorded once. The rearrangement uses TRBV28 and TRBJ1-6, with D unresolved. What was sequenced was peripheral blood. The clonotype comes from a woman between 35 and 50 years old who had recovered from COVID-19. The DNA for the CDR3 is TGTGCCAGCAGTTTTCTGAGCTCCTATAATTCACCCCTCCACTTT. Translated: CASSFLSSYNSPLHF.